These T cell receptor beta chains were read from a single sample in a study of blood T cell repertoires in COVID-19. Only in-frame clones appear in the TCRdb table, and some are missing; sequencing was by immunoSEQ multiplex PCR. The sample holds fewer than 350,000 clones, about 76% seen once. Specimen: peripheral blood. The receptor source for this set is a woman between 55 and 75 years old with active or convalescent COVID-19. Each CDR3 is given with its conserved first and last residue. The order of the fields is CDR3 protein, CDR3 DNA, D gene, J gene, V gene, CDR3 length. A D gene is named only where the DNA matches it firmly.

CASSDLRDRGRIDTDTQYF,TGTGCCAGCAGTGATCTCCGGGACAGGGGCCGCATCGACACAGATACGCAGTATTTT,TRBD1,TRBJ2-3,TRBV6-1,19
CASSQERRGGSQHF,TGCGCCAGCAGCCAAGAAAGGAGGGGGGGCTCCCAGCATTTT,NA,TRBJ1-5,TRBV4-3,14
CSVAGERQRANYGYTF,TGCAGCGTTGCGGGGGAGAGACAGCGAGCTAACTATGGCTACACCTTC,NA,TRBJ1-2,TRBV29-1,16
CASSQDFPGNYGYTF,TGTGCCAGCAGCCAAGATTTTCCAGGGAACTATGGCTACACCTTC,NA,TRBJ1-2,TRBV14,15
CASSLSAGPSYEQYF,TGTGCCAGCAGCTTATCGGCGGGGCCCTCCTACGAGCAGTACTTC,NA,TRBJ2-7,TRBV11-2,15
CASSQVLDRGLGYTF,TGTGCCAGCAGCCAAGTATTAGACAGGGGGCTTGGCTACACCTTC,TRBD1,TRBJ1-2,TRBV3-1/TRBV3-2,15
CASSELWGRTDTQYF,TGTGCCAGCAGTGAATTGTGGGGGCGGACAGATACGCAGTATTTT,NA,TRBJ2-3,TRBV6-1,15
CASSSRTSYEQYF,TGTGCCAGCAGTTCTCGAACTAGCTACGAGCAGTACTTC,NA,TRBJ2-7,TRBV27,13
CASSSQRLLAYEQYF,TGTGCCAGCAGCTCCCAGCGACTGCTGGCCTACGAGCAGTACTTC,NA,TRBJ2-7,TRBV11-2,15
CASSLGAGSLSGNTIYF,TGCGCCAGCAGCTTGGGGGCAGGGTCGCTCTCTGGAAACACCATATATTTT,NA,TRBJ1-3,TRBV5-1,17
CASTGDRVGEETQYF,TGTGCCAGTACCGGGGACAGGGTTGGTGAAGAGACCCAGTACTTC,TRBD1,TRBJ2-5,TRBV19,15
CASSLGLAGGGTDTQYF,TGTGCCAGCAGCCTGGGACTAGCGGGGGGCGGCACAGATACGCAGTATTTT,TRBD2,TRBJ2-3,TRBV5-4,17
CASSVEGDAEQYF,TGTGCCAGCAGCGTAGAGGGGGACGCGGAGCAGTATTTT,NA,TRBJ2-3,TRBV9,13
CASSSRGGDSYEQYF,TGTGCCAGTAGTTCCCGGGGAGGGGACTCCTACGAGCAGTACTTC,TRBD2,TRBJ2-7,TRBV19,15